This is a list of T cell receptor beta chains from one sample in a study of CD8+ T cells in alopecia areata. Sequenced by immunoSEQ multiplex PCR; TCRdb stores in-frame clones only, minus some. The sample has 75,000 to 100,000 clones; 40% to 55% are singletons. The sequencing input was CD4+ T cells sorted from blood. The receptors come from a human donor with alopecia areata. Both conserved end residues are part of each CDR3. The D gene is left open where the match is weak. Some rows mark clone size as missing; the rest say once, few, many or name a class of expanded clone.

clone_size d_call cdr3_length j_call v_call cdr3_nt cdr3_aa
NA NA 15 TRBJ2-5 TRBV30 TGTGCCTGGAAACCCGGTGGCCCCAATACAGAGACCCAGTACTTC CAWKPGGPNTETQYF
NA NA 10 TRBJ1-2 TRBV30 TGTGCCTGGCGCAGGGTTGTCTACACCTTC CAWRRVVYTF
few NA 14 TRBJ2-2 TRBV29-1 TGCAGCGGATCGAGGACCGAGAACACCGGGGAGCTGTTTTTT CSGSRTENTGELFF
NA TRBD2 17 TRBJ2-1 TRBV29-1 TGCAGCGTCAGACCCTATACTAGCGGGGGTGTGAACAATGAGCAGTTCTTC CSVRPYTSGGVNNEQFF
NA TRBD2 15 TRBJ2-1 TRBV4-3 TGCGCCAGCAGCCTGACTAGCGGGAGGGGCAATGAGCAGTTCTTC CASSLTSGRGNEQFF
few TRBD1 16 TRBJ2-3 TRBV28 TGTGCCAGCAGTCCCCTTAGGGGGCGAGGGACAGATACGCAGTATTTT CASSPLRGRGTDTQYF
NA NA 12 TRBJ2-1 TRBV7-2 TGTGCCAGCAGCTTAGGCTCCAATGAGCAGTTCTTC CASSLGSNEQFF
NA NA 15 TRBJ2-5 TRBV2 TGTGCCAGCAGTGACCCGGGCCCCAGAAAAGAGACCCAGTACTTC CASSDPGPRKETQYF
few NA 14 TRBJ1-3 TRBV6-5 TGTGCCAGCAGGATGGAACCTTCTGGAAACACCATATATTTT CASRMEPSGNTIYF
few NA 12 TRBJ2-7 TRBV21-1 TGTGCCAGCAGCAACGGGTGCTACGAGCAGTACTTC CASSNGCYEQYF
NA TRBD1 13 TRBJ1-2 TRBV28 TGTGCCAGCAGACGACAGGGGCGGGGAGGCTACACCTTC CASRRQGRGGYTF
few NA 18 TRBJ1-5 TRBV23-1 TGCGCCAGCAGTCATCCTCCCACAAGAGGTCATATCAATCAGCCCCAGCATTTT CASSHPPTRGHINQPQHF
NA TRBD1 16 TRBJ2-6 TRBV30 TGTGCCTGGGGTCCCGGGACAGGGGGCAAGGCCAACGTCCTGACTTTC CAWGPGTGGKANVLTF
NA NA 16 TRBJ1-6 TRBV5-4 TGTGCCAGCAGCTTGGCCGACCAAGCTCATAATTCACCCCTCCACTTT CASSLADQAHNSPLHF
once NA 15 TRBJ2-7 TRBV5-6 TGTGCCAGCAGCTTGGCCCTCGGGGACTTCTACGAGCAGTACTTC CASSLALGDFYEQYF
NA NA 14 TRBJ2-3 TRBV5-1 TGCGCCAGCAGCTCAGAAGGGGGAACAGATACGCAGTATTTT CASSSEGGTDTQYF
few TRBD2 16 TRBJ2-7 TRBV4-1 TGCGCCAGCAGCCAACTCACTGGACTAGCGGGGGACGAGCAGTACTTC CASSQLTGLAGDEQYF
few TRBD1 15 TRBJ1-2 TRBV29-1 TGCAGCGTAGCCGGGACAGGGGAAACACGTTGGGGCTACACCTTC CSVAGTGETRWGYTF
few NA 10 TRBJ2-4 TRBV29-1 TGCAGCGTTGAGGAATCGGTTCAGTACTTC CSVEESVQYF
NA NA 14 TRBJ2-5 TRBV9 TGTGCCAGCAGCGTAGACGCATTACAAGAGACCCAGTACTTC CASSVDALQETQYF
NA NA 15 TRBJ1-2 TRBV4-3 TGCGCCAGCAGCCTCACCAAAGGGACGGGGAATGGCTACACCTTC CASSLTKGTGNGYTF
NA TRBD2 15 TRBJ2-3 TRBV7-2 TGTGCCAGCAGCCCCCGGGACTATACCACAGATACGCAGTATTTT CASSPRDYTTDTQYF
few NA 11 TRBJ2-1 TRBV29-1 TGCAGCGTTCAGGGATGGAATGAGCAGTTCTTC CSVQGWNEQFF
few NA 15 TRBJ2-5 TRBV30 TGTGCCTGGAGAAGGACCTGGACAGATAAAGAGACCCAGTACTTC CAWRRTWTDKETQYF
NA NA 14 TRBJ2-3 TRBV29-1 TGCAGCGCCCAACAAGGGGGTGCTACAGATACGCAGTATTTT CSAQQGGATDTQYF
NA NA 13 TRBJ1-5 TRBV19 TGTGCCAGTAGTGGCGGCAGGGACCAGCCCCAGCATTTT CASSGGRDQPQHF
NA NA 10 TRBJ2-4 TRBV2 TGTGCCAGCAGTGAAGGCCGGAACTCCTTC CASSEGRNSF
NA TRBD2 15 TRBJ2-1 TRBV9 TGTGCCAGCAGCGCCACTAGCGGCTCCTACAATGAGCAGTTCTTC CASSATSGSYNEQFF
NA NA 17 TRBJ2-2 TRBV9 TGTGCCAGCAGCGTAGTAGGTGCGACGGCTTTCACCGGGGAGCTGTTTTTT CASSVVGATAFTGELFF
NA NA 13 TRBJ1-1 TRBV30 TGTGCCTGGAGTCTACAGGGTGTAACTGAAGCTTTCTTT CAWSLQGVTEAFF
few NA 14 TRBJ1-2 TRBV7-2 TGTGCCAGCAGCTTATTGCGCGGGGGCTATGGCTACACCTTC CASSLLRGGYGYTF
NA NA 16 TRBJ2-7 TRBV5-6 TGTGCCAGCCTTTATATCGGGACACCGTCTCAGAGCGAGCAGTACTTC CASLYIGTPSQSEQYF
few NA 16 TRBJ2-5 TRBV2 TGTGCCAGCATTCCCCGGCGCGCGACAGGTCAAGAGACCCAGTACTTC CASIPRRATGQETQYF
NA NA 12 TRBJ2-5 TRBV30 TGTGCCTGGAGTATTGACCGGGAGACCCAGTACTTC CAWSIDRETQYF
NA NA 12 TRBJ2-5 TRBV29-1 TGCAGCGAAATGATCGGGCGAGAGACCCAATACTTC CSEMIGRETQYF
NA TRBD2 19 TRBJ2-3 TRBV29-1 TGCAGCGTTGAAGATCAAGGGGCCCCGGGACTAGCGTCCACAGATACGCAGTATTTT CSVEDQGAPGLASTDTQYF
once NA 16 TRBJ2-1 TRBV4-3 TGCGCCAGCAGCCAAGATTGGGGGAGGACTTACAATGAGCAGTTCTTC CASSQDWGRTYNEQFF
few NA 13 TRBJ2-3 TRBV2 TGTGCCAGCAACCAGAGGAGCACAGATACGCAGTATTTT CASNQRSTDTQYF
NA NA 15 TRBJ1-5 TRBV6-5 TGTGCCAGCAGTTACTCTCGGGATAGCAATCAGCCCCAGCATTTT CASSYSRDSNQPQHF
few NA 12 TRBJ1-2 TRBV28 TGTGCCAGCGCAGGGGTGGACTATGGCTACACCTTC CASAGVDYGYTF
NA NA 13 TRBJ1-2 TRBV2 TGTGCCAGCACTAAACGGGGTAGCTATGGCTACACCTTC CASTKRGSYGYTF
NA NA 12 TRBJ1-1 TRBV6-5 TGTGCCAGCAGGTCGTTCCGGGCTGAAGCTTTCTTT CASRSFRAEAFF
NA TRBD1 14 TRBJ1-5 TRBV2 TGTGCCAGCAGTTCCGGGACAGGGCATCAGCCCCAGCATTTT CASSSGTGHQPQHF
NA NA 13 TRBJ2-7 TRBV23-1 TGCGCCAGCAAGTCGACAGGATCCTACGAGCAGTACTTC CASKSTGSYEQYF
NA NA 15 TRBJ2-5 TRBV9 TGTGCCAGCAGCTTAGCGGCGGGTGGTCGAGAGACCCAGTACTTC CASSLAAGGRETQYF